Reported below is one T cell receptor beta chain. This specimen belongs to a study of OX40 agonist ivuxolimab in advanced cancers. The CDR3 covers 15 residues. Germline lookup yields CDR1 SNHLY and CDR2 FYNNEI. V gave up 4 bases and J gave up 1 base, with 10 bases separating them. The method was immunoSEQ multiplex PCR; TCRdb's version includes in-frame clones alone and lacks a portion of them. The sample has tens of thousands of clones, 87% seen once; the top ten hold more than 1.5%. The source is an adult with an advanced solid tumor such as melanoma, head and neck, liver or kidney cancer. This chain connects TRBV2 to TRBJ2-2; maybe TRBD1 (6 bases). The sample consisted of CD4+ or CD8+ T cells sorted from blood, taken in a trial of the OX40 agonist ivuxolimab. Here the CDR3 DNA reads TGTGCCAGCAGTGTGAGGGACAAGAACACCGGGGAGCTGTTTTTT. Translated: CASSVRDKNTGELFF.